This is a list of T cell receptor beta chains from one sample in a study of T cell responses to AZD1222 COVID-19 vaccine. Assay: immunoSEQ multiplex PCR; the TCRdb copy retains only in-frame clones and omits some. This sample carries about 98,000 clones, about 88% of them seen once, and the ten largest clones take around 5.1%. The sample consisted of peripheral blood, taken on day 0 of AZD1222 vaccination. Receptors were obtained from an adult in good health. The CDR3 runs from the conserved cysteine through the conserved F or W. Fields, in order: clone size, V gene, J gene, D gene, CDR3 DNA, CDR3 protein. D genes are given only for firm matches. The size field is filled for only some rows; it gives once, few, many or a size class.

size: -
V: TRBV2
J: TRBJ1-4
D: -
DNA: TGTGCCAGCAGTGACGGCGGGGCGTTGGGCGGAAAACTGTTTTTT
CDR3: CASSDGGALGGKLFF

size: -
V: TRBV18
J: TRBJ1-4
D: -
DNA: TGTGCCAGCTCACCGGGTGAGCCAAATGAAAAACTGTTTTTT
CDR3: CASSPGEPNEKLFF

size: -
V: TRBV5-1
J: TRBJ1-6
D: -
DNA: TGCGCCAGCAGCTTGCTCGGGGCAGCGAATTCACCCCTCCACTTT
CDR3: CASSLLGAANSPLHF

size: -
V: TRBV3-1/TRBV3-2
J: TRBJ2-3
D: -
DNA: TGTGCCAGCAGCCAACTGATCAGTCAAAGCACAGATACGCAGTATTTT
CDR3: CASSQLISQSTDTQYF

size: -
V: TRBV6-2/TRBV6-3
J: TRBJ1-5
D: -
DNA: TGTGCCAGCAGTTATCCTCAGCCCCAGCATTTT
CDR3: CASSYPQPQHF

size: -
V: TRBV2
J: TRBJ2-1
D: -
DNA: TGTGCCAGCTCGAAGACCCTGAACAATGAGCAGTTCTTC
CDR3: CASSKTLNNEQFF

size: few
V: TRBV6-5
J: TRBJ1-3
D: -
DNA: TGTGCCAGCAGGGGGGCGATTCCTGGAAACACCATATATTTT
CDR3: CASRGAIPGNTIYF

size: once
V: TRBV7-2
J: TRBJ1-2
D: -
DNA: TGTGCCAGCAGCTTCGCCAGGGAAGGCTACACCTTC
CDR3: CASSFAREGYTF

size: -
V: TRBV9
J: TRBJ1-3
D: -
DNA: TGTGCCAGCAGCAGGTGGGGGGCCGACAACACCATATATTTT
CDR3: CASSRWGADNTIYF

size: few
V: TRBV19
J: TRBJ1-1
D: -
DNA: TGTGCCAGTAGTAATGGGGGCATGAACACTGAAGCTTTCTTT
CDR3: CASSNGGMNTEAFF

size: -
V: TRBV19
J: TRBJ1-2
D: TRBD1
DNA: TGTGCCAGTAGTATCATATCAGGACAGGACTATGGCTACACCTTC
CDR3: CASSIISGQDYGYTF

size: -
V: TRBV4-1
J: TRBJ2-2
D: TRBD2
DNA: TGCGCCAGCAGCCAAGAATGGGGGGGTGGCACCGGGGAGCTGTTTTTT
CDR3: CASSQEWGGGTGELFF

size: -
V: TRBV15
J: TRBJ2-6
D: TRBD1
DNA: TGTGCCACCAGCAACAGGGGATCCGGGGCCAACGTCCTGACTTTC
CDR3: CATSNRGSGANVLTF

size: -
V: TRBV3-1/TRBV3-2
J: TRBJ1-1
D: -
DNA: TGTGCCAGCAGCCATTATCCTACAGTGAACACTGAAGCTTTCTTT
CDR3: CASSHYPTVNTEAFF

size: -
V: TRBV11-3
J: TRBJ2-1
D: -
DNA: TGTGCCAGCAGCTTAAGTCAGGGAAGCAATGAGCAGTTCTTC
CDR3: CASSLSQGSNEQFF

size: -
V: TRBV23-1
J: TRBJ2-5
D: -
DNA: TGCGCCAGCAGTCAATGGAAAAGGGTAGAGACCCAGTACTTC
CDR3: CASSQWKRVETQYF

size: -
V: TRBV6-4
J: TRBJ1-1
D: -
DNA: TGTGCCAGCAGAGGACCCCCTGGGACTGAAGCTTTCTTT
CDR3: CASRGPPGTEAFF

size: -
V: TRBV7-9
J: TRBJ2-5
D: -
DNA: TGTGCCAGCAGCCTACTGCTGACGGGAGAAGAGACCCAGTACTTC
CDR3: CASSLLLTGEETQYF

size: -
V: TRBV6-5
J: TRBJ2-1
D: -
DNA: TGTGCCAGCAATTATGGCGGGATTAACAATGAGCAGTTCTTC
CDR3: CASNYGGINNEQFF

size: -
V: TRBV21-1
J: TRBJ2-6
D: -
DNA: TGTGCCAGCAGCAAAGCTGGCAGGGGGGCAACCTCTGGGGCCAACGTCCTGACTTTC
CDR3: CASSKAGRGATSGANVLTF

size: -
V: TRBV2
J: TRBJ2-7
D: -
DNA: TGTGCCAGCAGCACCCAGGGGCTTGCGGGTGAGCAGTACTTC
CDR3: CASSTQGLAGEQYF

size: -
V: TRBV28
J: TRBJ1-3
D: -
DNA: TGTGCCAGCAGAAAGGGACGGTACTCTGGAAACACCATATATTTT
CDR3: CASRKGRYSGNTIYF

size: few
V: TRBV19
J: TRBJ2-2
D: TRBD2
DNA: TGTGCCAGTTATCGCGGGAGATCTTCCGGGGAGCTGTTTTTT
CDR3: CASYRGRSSGELFF

size: -
V: TRBV2
J: TRBJ1-1
D: -
DNA: TGTGCCAGCAGTATAGGGCAGGGAGACACTGAAGCTTTCTTT
CDR3: CASSIGQGDTEAFF